This entry lists 14 T cell receptor beta chains sequenced from one sample in a study of blood T cell repertoires in COVID-19. Assay used: immunoSEQ multiplex PCR; TCRdb lists only in-frame clones, some missing. Of roughly 260,000 clones detected, roughly nine tenths appear once; the ten largest clones hold roughly 2%. Sequencing was performed on peripheral blood. The receptors originated from a woman between 50 and 59 years old who had recovered from COVID-19.

The CDR3 sequence: CASSLKGGTSGRRSTDTQYF. DNA of the CDR3: TGTGCCAGCAGCTTAAAAGGTGGGACTAGCGGGAGAAGAAGCACAGATACGCAGTATTTT. This rearrangement joins TRBV7-3 to TRBJ2-3; 14 nucleotides line up with TRBD2. The J segment lost 0 bases and the V segment lost 1 base, leaving 9 bases of the junction unmatched. The CDR3 covers 20 residues. Germline V gene sequence: CDR1 SGHTA, CDR2 FQGTGA. The entire variable domain, with the rest obtained from reference TRBV7-3 and TRBJ2-3, is as follows: GAGVSQTPSNKVTEKGKYVELRCDPISGHTALYWYRQSLGQGPEFLIYFQGTGAADDSGLPNDRFFAVRPEGSVSTLKIQRTERGDSAVYLCASSLKGGTSGRRSTDTQYFGPGTRLTVL.

The CDR3 DNA sequence: TGTGCCAGCAGTGAAGCTTCACTGCGGTTCACTGAAGCTTTCTTT. Its protein product is CASSEASLRFTEAFF. The rearrangement joins TRBV2 to TRBJ1-1, with D hard to call. CDR3 length: 15 amino acids. The V gene lost 0 bases and the J gene lost 4 bases, with 12 bases spanning the gap. CDR1 is SNHLY and CDR2 is FYNNEI in the germline V gene.

The rearrangement joins TRBV6-6 to TRBJ1-3; D possibly corresponds to TRBD1 (6 bases). The CDR3 spans 15 residues. The V end lost 5 bases, the J end lost 0 bases, and 11 bases lay between the germline ends. In germline, CDR1 is MNHNY, CDR2 SVGAGI (reference sequence). The CDR3 coding sequence is TGTGCCAGCAGTCTTGGACAGAGCTCTGGAAACACCATATATTTT. Protein product: CASSLGQSSGNTIYF.

Remarks on this clone: At the DNA level, this CDR3 is encoded by other sequences in the same sample as well. V usage is TRBV29-1 and J usage is TRBJ1-1, with D perhaps TRBD1 (5 bases). Germline lookup yields CDR1 SQVTM and CDR2 ANQGSEA. Trimming took 4 bases from V and 1 from J, leaving 7 bases between them. CDR3 length: 12 residues. The CDR3 is CSVGQGNTEAFF. DNA for the CDR3: TGCAGCGTTGGGCAGGGGAACACTGAAGCTTTCTTT.

This clone was observed at least ten times. The chain has TRBV7-8 and TRBJ1-2; unclear D gene. The CDR3 is 13 residues long. Trimming took 2 bases from V and 4 from J, leaving 8 bases between them. CDR1 is SGHVS, CDR2 FQNEAQ, per germline. The CDR3 spells CASSLYRGYGYTF. CDR3 nucleotide sequence: TGTGCCAGCAGCTTATATCGGGGCTATGGCTACACCTTC.

This chain links TRBV10-3 with TRBJ1-1; 8 bases match TRBD1. Per germline, CDR1 ENHRY and CDR2 SYGVKD. V was clipped by 0 bases and J by 4 bases; unmatched bases: 13. This CDR3 comprises 18 residues. The CDR3 nucleotides read TGTGCCATCAGTGAGTCGAGAGGACAGGGCCCTCGGGGCACTGAAGCTTTCTTT. Translating it yields CAISESRGQGPRGTEAFF.

The chain carries TRBV12-3 or TRBV12-4 and TRBJ1-1; no clear D gene. V was cut by 3 bases and J by 2 bases, with 7 bases left in between. The CDR3 sequence is 13 residues long. The CDR3 coding sequence is TGTGCCAGCAGTTTTAGAGTAAACACTGAAGCTTTCTTT. Residues: CASSFRVNTEAFF.

V usage is TRBV30 and J usage is TRBJ2-5; 9 nucleotides agree with TRBD1. The V and J ends lost 0 bases and 7 bases, in that order; junction bases with no gene match: 3. This CDR3 contains 13 residues. The germline gives CDR1 GTSNPN, CDR2 SVGIG (reference sequence). The CDR3 bases are TGTGCCTGGAGTGTACAGGGGGCTACGACCCAGTACTTC. Translated: CAWSVQGATTQYF.

V usage is TRBV9 and J usage is TRBJ1-1; D might be TRBD1 (6 bases). From germline, CDR1 is SGDLS and CDR2 YYNGEE. V was shortened by 5 bases and J by 5 bases, with 16 bases between the two germline ends. This CDR3 has 14 amino acids. The CDR3 nucleotides are TGTGCCAGCAGAAAAAGAGAAGGGGGAACTGAAGCTTTCTTT. Translated: CASRKREGGTEAFF.

The CDR3 bases are TGTGCCTGGAGTAACGACAGGTATAATTCACCCCTCCACTTT. It specifies CAWSNDRYNSPLHF. The J gene is TRBJ1-6, the V gene TRBV30; TRBD1 is a possible D gene (6 bases). The V end lost 2 bases, the J end lost 4 bases, and 9 bases lay between the germline ends. The CDR3 length is 14 residues. The germline V gene encodes CDR1 GTSNPN and CDR2 SVGIG (reference sequence). The whole variable domain, remainder taken from reference TRBV30 and TRBJ1-6, is SQTIHQWPATLVQPVGSPLSLECTVEGTSNPNLYWYRQAAGRGLQLLFYSVGIGQISSEVPQNLSASRPQDRQFILSSKKLLLSDSGFYLCAWSNDRYNSPLHFGNGTRLTVT.

The CDR3 bases are TGTGCCAGCAGCTTGGAGCTGAGGTACAATGAGCAGTTCTTC. Translation gives CASSLELRYNEQFF. J is TRBJ2-1 and V is TRBV5-4, with D unresolved. Germline V gives CDR1 SGHNT, CDR2 YYREEE (reference sequence). Trimming removed 0 bases from V and 4 bases from J, with 8 bases in between. The CDR3 length is 14 residues.

Only one count was recorded for this clone. The rearrangement links TRBV20-1 to TRBJ2-7; possible D gene TRBD2, 6 bases. The CDR3 has 14 amino acids. The ends were cut back, 3 bases at V and 0 bases at J, with 12 bases in the middle. Germline V gene lookup returns CDR1 DFQATT and CDR2 SNEGSKA (reference sequence). Written as DNA, the CDR3 is TGCAGTGCTAGTAAGCGGAGGGCCTCCTACGAGCAGTACTTC. Translating it yields CSASKRRASYEQYF.

This sequence joins TRBV7-2 and TRBJ1-2; 11 bases are shared with TRBD1. The CDR3 sequence is 17 residues long. In germline, CDR1 is SGHTA, CDR2 FQGNSA. Trimming took 5 bases from V and 4 from J; bases not matched to a gene: 12. CDR3 DNA sequence: TGTGCCAGCAGCCCCCGGACAGGGGGCGACTCTGGCTATGGCTACACCTTC. It codes for CASSPRTGGDSGYGYTF.

The chain uses TRBV2 and TRBJ2-1; 9 bases are shared with TRBD2. The CDR3 runs to 16 residues. Germline V lookup: CDR1 SNHLY, CDR2 FYNNEI. With V trimmed by 8 bases and J by 8 bases, 16 bases remained unmatched. The CDR3 region is CASGTRAGGGADEQFF. The DNA of the CDR3 is TGTGCCAGCGGAACCCGGGCTGGCGGGGGGGCCGATGAGCAGTTCTTC.